These 13 T cell receptor beta chains originate from one sample sequenced in a study of Graves' ophthalmopathy and Graves' hyperthyroidism. Amplified material comprised TCR beta CDR3 regions derived from RNA transcripts. HTBI primers were used in a first-round RT-PCR, which preceded a second-round multiplex PCR. Each CDR3 protein gets one entry after TCRdb re-called the multiplex PCR reads with MiXCR. This table holds hundreds of thousands of distinct CDR3 sequences, roughly two fifths found once. What was sequenced was peripheral blood. These receptor sequences come from an adult man with Graves' ophthalmopathy.

In this sample, this clonotype turned up many times. The chain combines TRBV5-1 with TRBJ1-2; possibly TRBD1 for D (5 bases). V dropped 5 bases and J dropped 6 bases, with 14 bases sitting between them. CDR1 and CDR2 (germline): SGHRS, YFSETQ. The CDR3 is 13 amino acids. The CDR3 DNA reads as TGCGCCAGCAGTCTGAGCAGGGACGATGGCTACACCTTC. This codes for CASSLSRDDGYTF.

Comment on this clonotype: At one boundary the junction diverges from the germline segment, which might be a read error. The rearrangement uses TRBV7-2 and TRBJ2-5; D perhaps matches TRBD1 (5 bases). This CDR3 has 15 amino acids. Germline CDR1 is SGHTA and CDR2 is FQGNSA. CDR3 in amino acids: CASSLVFRGSGTQYF. The CDR3 region has the DNA TGCGCCAGCAGCTTAGTGTTTAGGGGATCCGGGACCCAGTACTTC.

With respect to this clonotype: Relative to the germline gene, one junction end is altered; a read error may explain this. The chain links TRBV29-1 to TRBJ1-2; D may be TRBD1 (6 bases). The CDR3 extends over 15 amino acids. Germline V gives CDR1 SQVTM, CDR2 ANQGSEA. CDR3 nucleotide sequence: TGCAGCGTTGAAGACCCCGGGACACCTAACTACGGCTACACCTTC. Protein product: CSVEDPGTPNYGYTF.

V and J are TRBV29-1 and TRBJ1-2; D gene ambiguous. The V gene lost 6 bases and the J gene lost 0 bases, with 11 bases spanning the gap. The CDR3 runs to 13 residues. Germline-derived CDR1 and CDR2 are SQVTM and ANQGSEA. CDR3 DNA sequence: TGCAGCGTCGGAGACCCAGCTAACTATGGCTACACCTTC. Translation gives CSVGDPANYGYTF.

As concerns this clonotype: Given a much more abundant clone one base away, this may be a read error. The chain joins TRBV2 to TRBJ2-7; tentatively, D is TRBD2 (5 bases). Looked up from germline, CDR1 is SNHLY and CDR2 is FYNNEI. This CDR3 comprises 12 residues. V lost 3 bases, J lost 2 bases, and 5 bases lay in between. CDR3 region: CASSERAYEQYF. CDR3 DNA sequence: TGTGCCAGCAGTGAGCGGGCCTACGAGCAGTACTTC.

The rearrangement uses TRBV29-1 and TRBJ1-2, with TRBD1 matching 8 bases. The CDR3 loop spans 13 amino acids. With V trimmed by 3 bases and J by 8 bases, 8 bases remained unmatched. Germline V lookup: CDR1 SQVTM, CDR2 ANQGSEA. CDR3 residues: CSVDEQGAGGYTF. The CDR3 DNA is TGCAGCGTTGATGAGCAGGGGGCGGGAGGCTACACCTTC.

Turning to this clonotype: Since a much larger clone is just one base distant, this may be a read error. Since the CDR3 does not end with the conserved phenylalanine or tryptophan, this likely comes from a read error. V usage is TRBV11-2 and J usage is TRBJ1-6, with D perhaps matching TRBD1 (5 bases). CDR3 length: 14 amino acids. V lost 5 bases and J 8 bases, leaving 13 bases between the germline ends. CDR1 is SGHAT and CDR2 is FQNNGV in the germline V gene. This chain's CDR3 is CASSQRGGDSPLHL. The CDR3 DNA is TGTGCCAGCAGCCAGAGGGGCGGGGATTCACCCCTCCACCTT.

This clonotype was observed a few times. The junction departs from germline at one end; a sequencing error may be responsible. The chain uses TRBV11-2 and TRBJ1-4, with D possibly matching TRBD1 (5 bases). The CDR3 is made up of 17 amino acids. The germline CDR1 and CDR2 sequences are SGHAT and FQNNGV. This CDR3 is CASSQDRGPGGSEKLFF. CDR3 bases: TGCGCCAGCAGCCAAGATAGGGGCCCTGGGGGAAGTGAAAAACTGTTTTTT.

This clonotype occurred a few times. The chain employs TRBV20-1 and TRBJ1-1, with 7 positions matching TRBD1. The trim removed 5 bases at V and 5 bases at J, leaving 8 bases unmatched. The germline V gene has CDR1 DFQATT and CDR2 SNEGSKA (reference sequence). The CDR3 loop spans 13 amino acids. CDR3 in amino acids: CSAPSRGITEAFF. CDR3 DNA sequence: TGCAGTGCTCCCTCCAGGGGGATTACTGAAGCTTTCTTT.

The table lists this clonotype with a few counts. The J gene is TRBJ2-7, the V gene TRBV29-1; D is unresolved. In germline, CDR1 is SQVTM, CDR2 ANQGSEA. CDR3 length: 15 amino acids. V was trimmed by 0 bases and J by 5 bases, leaving 17 bases between them. CDR3 sequence: CSVEDPWAVSNEQYF. CDR3 bases: TGCAGCGTTGAAGATCCGTGGGCAGTTTCAAACGAGCAGTACTTC.

The CDR3 spells CASRTLSGSGTRNTEAFF. The CDR3 DNA follows: TGTGCCAGCAGGACCCTGAGCGGTTCAGGGACAAGGAACACTGAAGCTTTCTTT. The chain couples TRBV10-3 to TRBJ1-1, with D tentatively TRBD1 (6 bases). The V gene lost 10 bases and the J gene lost 1 base, with 28 bases spanning the gap. Per germline, CDR1 ENHRY and CDR2 SYGVKD. The CDR3 runs 18 residues.

This clonotype was counted at least ten times. CDR3 loop: CASSDDRGYGYTF. For the CDR3, the DNA is TGTGCCAGCAGCGATGACCGAGGGTATGGCTACACCTTC. The chain combines TRBV12-3 or TRBV12-4 with TRBJ1-2; D gene unclear. The CDR3 is made up of 13 amino acids. V lost 6 bases to trimming and J lost 5 bases, with 13 bases between them.

This clonotype was counted a few times. The J gene is TRBJ2-7, the V gene TRBV7-9, with D possibly matching TRBD1 (6 bases). This CDR3 has 15 residues. The V end was cut by 5 bases, the J end by 5 bases, with 19 bases between. Germline lookup yields CDR1 SEHNR and CDR2 FQNEAQ (reference sequence). CDR3 bases: TGTGCCAGCAGCCTGCAGGGGTATGTAGTCGACGAGCAGTACTTC. This sequence encodes CASSLQGYVVDEQYF.